This TCR beta chain was identified in a study of early T cells in non-severe SARS-CoV-2 infection. Study summary: Chains were unpaired, as sequencing was done on bulk RNA from unsorted whole blood.

Attachment of unique molecular identifiers to individual cDNA molecules was performed. TCRdb reprocessed the 5' RACE reads with MiXCR, giving one entry per CDR3 protein. The sample contains 65,000 to 85,000 distinct CDR3 sequences, approximately 10% of which appear only once. This clonotype has ten or more counts. The junction had 5 bases not matched to a gene; V was cut back by 6 bases and J by 3 bases. Germline V gene lookup returns CDR1 LNHDA and CDR2 SQIVND (reference sequence). This CDR3 spans 14 amino acids. This rearrangement joins TRBV19 to TRBJ2-7; 10 nucleotides match TRBD1. The sequence was collected from an adult who was a healthcare worker with PCR-confirmed SARS-CoV-2 infection or an uninfected control (not recorded which). Sequenced material: whole blood. The CDR3 sequence is CASSPGTGDYEQYF. The CDR3 DNA sequence: TGTGCCAGTAGCCCCGGGACAGGGGACTACGAGCAGTACTTC. Complete variable domain (other parts from reference TRBV19 and TRBJ2-7): DGGITQSPKYLFRKEGQNVTLSCEQNLNHDAMYWYRQDPGQGLRLIYYSQIVNDFQKGDIAEGYSVSREKKESFPLTVTSAQKNPTAFYLCASSPGTGDYEQYFGPGTRLTVT.